This TCR beta chain was retrieved from a study of blood T cell repertoires in COVID-19. Overall study: Researchers got acute and convalescent COVID-19 samples from the United States, Italy and Spain. The cDNA or gDNA used as material had been derived from T cells, B-cell-depleted T cells, or PBMCs.

The CDR3 covers 16 residues. After removal of 8 bases from V and 4 bases from J, the junction contained 14 bases not matched to a gene. CDR1 is MDHEN, CDR2 SYDVKM, per germline. In Seattle, patients joined the study during active infection and were tracked longitudinally. Under the authors' procedure: Amplifying reference gene primers gave estimates of nucleated cell counts. Sequencing used immunoSEQ multiplex PCR; TCRdb keeps in-frame clones, though not all of them. Clone size and the V and J calls come from that table; the DNA yielded D and trimming. This table holds 250,000 to 300,000 clones, 89% found once.

This TCR was sampled from a woman aged 25 to 39 with COVID-19, enrolled during active disease. This chain joins TRBV28 and TRBJ2-3, with 8 bases fitting TRBD2. Material: peripheral blood. CDR3 in amino acids: CASGNLGLAGPDTQYF. The CDR3 DNA reads TGTGCCAGCGGTAACCTGGGCCTAGCGGGCCCAGATACGCAGTATTTT.